The 15 T cell receptor beta chains given below trace back to one sample, sequenced in a study of beta chain features in type 1 diabetes. The whole isolated RNA underwent reverse transcription, so sequencing captured expressed TCRB transcripts. Libraries were prepared by immunoSEQ multiplex PCR; TCRdb keeps only in-frame clonotypes and omits some of them. This sample has some 240,000 clones; approximately 11% occur once, and the top ten carry approximately 1.5%. The source material was central memory CD4+ T cells from blood. The receptors here all came from a man between 18 and 35 years old in good health.

This clone was counted between two and nine times. The chain combines TRBV11-2 with TRBJ2-5, with D perhaps TRBD2 (6 bases). The CDR3 has 14 residues. Trimming removed 5 bases at V and 5 bases at J, with 15 bases between. Germline values: CDR1 SGHAT, CDR2 FQNNGV. The CDR3 DNA follows: TGTGCCAGCAGCCTAACCGGGGACTGGGAGACCCAGTACTTC. Its protein is CASSLTGDWETQYF.

The chain uses TRBV7-9 and TRBJ2-5; D gene unclear. Germline V gene data show CDR1 as SEHNR and CDR2 as FQNEAQ (reference sequence). V dropped 5 bases and J dropped 7 bases, with 14 bases sitting between them. The CDR3 has 13 residues. The CDR3 reads CASSPRQEGTQYF. CDR3 nucleotides: TGTGCCAGCAGCCCCCGGCAGGAAGGGACCCAGTACTTC.

This chain connects TRBV7-9 to TRBJ2-5, with 8 bases that match TRBD1. This CDR3 has 14 residues. CDR1 and CDR2 (germline): SEHNR, FQNEAQ (reference sequence). V gave up 3 bases and J gave up 9 bases; unmatched junction bases: 9. CDR3 sequence reads: CASSFTTGDGPQYF. The CDR3, as DNA: TGTGCCAGCAGCTTTACGACAGGGGATGGGCCCCAGTACTTC.

The rearrangement joins TRBV5-4 to TRBJ2-2, with 8 bases aligning to TRBD2. The CDR3 spans 16 residues. After removal of 4 bases from V and 2 bases from J, the junction contained 7 bases not matched to a gene. Germline loops: CDR1 SGHNT, CDR2 YYREEE (reference sequence). CDR3 coding DNA: TGTGCCAGCAGCCCCCAAGGACTAGCAAACACCGGGGAGCTGTTTTTT. Its translation is CASSPQGLANTGELFF.

The CDR3 DNA reads as TGTGCCAGCAGGTTAAGGGGCCAAGAGACCCAGTACTTC. Its protein is CASRLRGQETQYF. This sequence joins TRBV2 and TRBJ2-5; a weak D match, TRBD1 (5 bases). V was pared by 6 bases and J by 1 base, with 9 bases between. Germline V CDR1 and CDR2: SNHLY, FYNNEI. This CDR3 is 13 amino acids long. Using reference TRBV2 and TRBJ2-5 for the parts outside the CDR3, the full variable domain is EPEVTQTPSHQVTQMGQEVILRCVPISNHLYFYWYRQILGQKVEFLVSFYNNEISEKSEIFDDQFSVERPDGSNFTLKIRSTKLEDSAMYFCASRLRGQETQYFGPGTRLLVL.

The chain carries TRBV7-9 and TRBJ2-5; the match to TRBD1 covers 9 bases. This CDR3 has 13 residues. The germline V gene encodes CDR1 SEHNR and CDR2 FQNEAQ (reference sequence). The trim removed 4 bases at V and 10 bases at J, leaving 7 bases unmatched. The CDR3 DNA is TGTGCCAGCAGCTACGGGGGACAGGGTATCCAGTACTTC. Protein: CASSYGGQGIQYF. The variable domain in full, completed from reference TRBV7-9 and TRBJ2-5, reads DTGVSQNPRHKITKRGQNVTFRCDPISEHNRLYWYRQTLGQGPEFLTYFQNEAQLEKSRLLSDRFSAERPKGSFSTLEIQRTEQGDSAMYLCASSYGGQGIQYFGPGTRLLVL.

This clone was picked up one time. The CDR3, as DNA: TGTGCCTCCCGTACCGGGACACAGAACACCGGGGAGCTGTTTTTT. Encoded protein: CASRTGTQNTGELFF. The rearrangement uses TRBV30 and TRBJ2-2, with TRBD1 as a possible D gene (6 bases). V was shortened by 7 bases and J by 1 base, with 16 bases between the two germline ends. Germline CDR1 is GTSNPN and CDR2 is SVGIG (reference sequence). CDR3 length: 15 amino acids.

Many counts were recorded for this clone. The rearrangement uses TRBV12-5 and TRBJ2-1; the D is unclear. The V end lost 6 bases, the J end lost 7 bases, and 16 bases lay between the germline ends. CDR3 length: 14 residues. Germline loops: CDR1 LGHNT, CDR2 FRNRAP. This chain's CDR3 is CASGTVPVGNEQFF. The CDR3 DNA reads as TGTGCTAGTGGAACGGTCCCGGTTGGTAATGAGCAGTTCTTC.

This clone was detected only a few times. The rearrangement links TRBV23-1 to TRBJ2-3; D is uncertain. TRBV23-1 is classed as an ORF, of uncertain function. This CDR3 comprises 15 residues. The V gene lost 3 bases and the J gene lost 4 bases, with 14 bases spanning the gap. The DNA of the CDR3 is TGCGCCAGCAGTCATTTCTGCCCCCCGGCAGATACGCAGTATTTT. As protein: CASSHFCPPADTQYF.

There are a few counts of this clone. CDR3 nucleotides: TGCGCCAGCAGCCAAGATAACAGATTCGGGAAGTTCTTC. This sequence encodes CASSQDNRFGKFF. The rearrangement links TRBV4-3 to TRBJ2-1, with D possibly being TRBD2 (5 bases). The germline V gene has CDR1 LGHNA and CDR2 YSLEER. The length of the CDR3 is 13 residues. Trimming took 0 bases from V and 14 from J, leaving 14 bases between them.

This clone occurred a few times. Just one base apart from a much larger clone, this may be a read error. The chain couples TRBV2 to TRBJ2-5; the D is unclear. Germline V gene lookup returns CDR1 SNHLY and CDR2 FYNNEI. CDR3 length: 13 amino acids. Trimming took off 4 bases at V and 3 bases at J, with 9 bases between the two ends. CDR3 sequence (DNA): TGTGCCAGCAGTGTTCAGGCGAAAGAGACCCAGTACTTC. It specifies CASSVQAKETQYF.

The chain recombines TRBV6-1 with TRBJ2-3; unclear D gene. This CDR3 comprises 17 residues. The V gene lost 0 bases and the J gene lost 0 bases, with 13 bases spanning the gap. CDR1 MNHNS and CDR2 SASEGT come from the germline V gene. CDR3 region: CASSEARFMGSTDTQYF. Here the CDR3 DNA reads TGTGCCAGCAGTGAAGCGCGTTTTATGGGTAGCACAGATACGCAGTATTTT.

This clone has at least ten counts. Other DNA sequences in the sample encode the same CDR3. The V call is TRBV4-2, the J call TRBJ1-2; D is uncertain. The V gene's germline CDR1 is LGHNA and CDR2 YNFKEQ. V was shortened by 0 bases and J by 0 bases, with 8 bases between the two germline ends. CDR3 length: 15 residues. CDR3 in DNA: TGTGCCAGCAGCCAAGACGCGGGTACTAACTATGGCTACACCTTC. Amino acid sequence: CASSQDAGTNYGYTF.

This clone showed up many times. The chain links TRBV9 to TRBJ2-7, with D unclear. V was shortened by 0 bases and J by 9 bases, with 19 bases between the two germline ends. The CDR3 spans 15 residues. The germline CDR1 and CDR2 sequences are SGDLS and YYNGEE. The CDR3 region has the DNA TGTGCCAGCAGCGTAGCGGCCGAGCTTAGGGTTGTGCAGTACTTC. Residues: CASSVAAELRVVQYF.

This clone was detected a few times. In DNA, the CDR3 is TGTGCCATCAGTGAGGTCAGGGCCACGACATCCTACAATGAGCAGTTCTTC. This gives the protein CAISEVRATTSYNEQFF. The V call is TRBV10-3, the J call TRBJ2-1, with a possible D match to TRBD1 (5 bases). Between the trimmed V and J ends, which lost 2 bases and 1 base, there was a span of 15 bases. The germline V gene has CDR1 ENHRY and CDR2 SYGVKD. This CDR3 is 17 amino acids long.